Each of the 29 T cell receptor beta chains below was sequenced from the same sample in a study of blood T cells in healthy people across ages. With a J-beta primer mix and a sample-barcoded 5' primer, a second PCR ran roughly 6 to 11 cycles. TCRdb re-called the 5' RACE reads through MiXCR, storing one row per CDR3 protein. The table includes 1.4 million to 1.5 million distinct CDR3 sequences, about 43% detected once. Sequenced input: blood. The receptors here all came from a woman aged 18-30 years in good health.

This clonotype was seen more than once but under ten times. V usage is TRBV6-1 and J usage is TRBJ2-3; D may be TRBD1 or TRBD2 (5 bases each). Germline loops: CDR1 MNHNS, CDR2 SASEGT. V was cut by 6 bases and J by 2 bases, with 21 bases left in between. The CDR3 is 17 residues long. CDR3 residues: CASSRFSGTGSTDTQYF. For the CDR3, the DNA is TGTGCCAGCAGCCGTTTTTCCGGGACGGGTTCCACAGATACGCAGTATTTT.

This clonotype was counted once. The rearrangement links TRBV5-1 to TRBJ1-1; 7 nucleotides line up with TRBD1. The CDR3 loop spans 14 amino acids. The J segment lost 7 bases and the V segment lost 0 bases, leaving 6 bases of the junction unmatched. Looked up from germline, CDR1 is SGHRS and CDR2 is YFSETQ. The CDR3 DNA sequence: TGCGCCAGCAGCTTGGAGTTCGGGACAGTTGAAGCTTTCTTT. Amino acids: CASSLEFGTVEAFF.

This clonotype has only a few counts. The chain links TRBV10-3 to TRBJ2-7, with D uncertain. The V and J ends lost 7 bases and 2 bases respectively, with 18 bases between them. The CDR3 loop spans 15 amino acids. Germline lookup yields CDR1 ENHRY and CDR2 SYGVKD. As DNA, the CDR3 is TGTGCCATCATGGGTGGGATTGGCACTCCCTACGAGCAGTACTTC. It specifies CAIMGGIGTPYEQYF.

This clonotype appeared a few times. V gene TRBV25-1 combines with J gene TRBJ2-1, with a possible D match to TRBD1 (6 bases). Trimming cost V 7 bases and J 7 bases, with 20 bases left between them. This CDR3 spans 15 amino acids. Per germline, CDR1 MGHDK and CDR2 SYGVNS. The CDR3 spells CASTEWGPMGNEQFF. In DNA form, the CDR3 reads TGTGCCAGCACTGAGTGGGGGCCCATGGGAAATGAGCAGTTCTTC.

The sample holds many counts of this clonotype. The chain joins TRBV29-1 to TRBJ2-7; D gene uncertain. Germline V CDR1 and CDR2: SQVTM, ANQGSEA. Trimming removed 3 bases from V and 4 bases from J, with 7 bases in between. The CDR3 totals 11 residues. The CDR3 DNA reads as TGCAGCGTTGACTCGCAGTACGAGCAGTACTTC. Protein product: CSVDSQYEQYF.

The CDR3 loop is CASSLAGTNGRGSYNEQFF. The CDR3 bases are TGCGCCAGCAGCTTGGCTGGGACTAACGGGAGAGGCTCCTACAATGAGCAGTTCTTC. The chain couples TRBV5-1 to TRBJ2-1; TRBD2 agrees at 7 bases. Trimming cost V 0 bases and J 0 bases; bases outside gene matches: 12. The CDR3 has 19 amino acids. Germline loops: CDR1 SGHRS, CDR2 YFSETQ.

In its sample, this clonotype was seen a few times. V and J are TRBV4-1 and TRBJ1-2, with TRBD1 as a possible D gene (5 bases). This CDR3 contains 15 residues. V lost 0 bases, J lost 2 bases, and 10 bases lay in between. From germline, CDR1 is MGHRA and CDR2 YSYEKL. CDR3 amino acids: CASSQDQPGNYGYTF. The CDR3 nucleotides read TGCGCCAGCAGCCAAGATCAGCCAGGGAACTATGGCTACACCTTC.

CDR3 nucleotide sequence: TGTGCCAGCAGCCCACTAGCGGGCGGAAGAGAAACAGATACGCAGTATTTT. Translation gives CASSPLAGGRETDTQYF. This chain uses TRBV7-9 with TRBJ2-3; 9 bases line up with TRBD2. CDR3 length: 17 residues. The V gene's germline CDR1 is SEHNR and CDR2 FQNEAQ (reference sequence). The V segment lost 5 bases and the J segment 3 bases; nucleotides outside the gene matches: 12.

The chain combines TRBV6-1 with TRBJ2-1; D perhaps matches TRBD2 (6 bases). Trimming pared 5 bases from V and 12 bases from J, leaving 20 bases between. Germline V lookup: CDR1 MNHNS, CDR2 SASEGT. This CDR3 has 14 amino acids. In DNA, the CDR3 is TGTGCCAGCAGTCTTGGGGCCGGGACTGACTGGCAGTTCTTC. Its translation is CASSLGAGTDWQFF.

For this clonotype: An end of the junction does not agree with germline; a read error may underlie this. This rearrangement joins TRBV7-7 to TRBJ2-1; 9 bases are shared with TRBD2. The germline V gene encodes CDR1 SSHAT and CDR2 FNYEAQ (reference sequence). CDR3 size: 13 residues. The CDR3 DNA sequence: TGTGCTAGCAGCGGGGGGACTACCAATGAGCAGTTCTTC. It translates to CASSGGTTNEQFF.

The sample holds a few counts of this clonotype. V usage is TRBV2 and J usage is TRBJ1-3, with D perhaps TRBD1 (5 bases). This CDR3 comprises 14 residues. V was shortened by 8 bases and J by 1 base, with 12 bases between the two germline ends. Germline V gene data show CDR1 as SNHLY and CDR2 as FYNNEI. The CDR3: CASRGDPSGNTIYF. As DNA, the CDR3 is TGTGCCAGCCGAGGGGATCCATCTGGAAACACCATATATTTT.

The chain is built from TRBV5-6 and TRBJ2-5, with D unresolved. The DNA end is a closer match to TRBJ2-7, so the J assignment may be wrong. In germline, CDR1 is SGHDT, CDR2 YYEEEE. The CDR3 spans 12 residues. CDR3 nucleotides: TGTGCCAGCAGCGCCAGTATGTACGAGCAGTACTTC. Translating it yields CASSASMYEQYF.

This clonotype was counted between two and nine times. The CDR3 spells CARYRDVEETQYF. Here the CDR3 DNA reads TGTGCCAGATACCGGGACGTAGAAGAGACCCAGTACTTC. V and J are TRBV6-5 and TRBJ2-5; D may match TRBD1 or TRBD2 (5 bases each). V was cut by 9 bases and J by 3 bases, with 14 bases left in between. Germline V gene lookup returns CDR1 MNHEY and CDR2 SVGAGI. The CDR3 is 13 residues long.

The chain uses TRBV7-2 and TRBJ1-5; perhaps TRBD1 as D (6 bases). The CDR3 spans 16 residues. V was cut by 5 bases and J by 5 bases, with 19 bases left in between. The germline gives CDR1 SGHTA, CDR2 FQGNSA. DNA of the CDR3: TGTGCCAGCAGCCCCTCAGGGGTTTCCCTATATCAGCCCCAGCATTTT. Translating gives CASSPSGVSLYQPQHF.

The chain is built from TRBV20-1 and TRBJ1-4, with D unresolved. The CDR3 sequence is 16 residues long. Germline lookup yields CDR1 DFQATT and CDR2 SNEGSKA (reference sequence). V lost 0 bases, J lost 0 bases, and 11 bases lay in between. Here the CDR3 reads CSARDWEAATNEKLFF. The CDR3 DNA sequence: TGCAGTGCTAGAGACTGGGAGGCTGCAACTAATGAAAAACTGTTTTTT.

A note on this clonotype: A junction boundary mismatches the germline segment, possibly from a read error. V usage is TRBV11-2 and J usage is TRBJ1-6; D perhaps matches TRBD1 (5 bases). The CDR3 totals 17 residues. The germline gives CDR1 SGHAT, CDR2 FQNNGV. CDR3 region: CASSLDLKAGGNSPPHF. The CDR3, as DNA: TGTGCCAGCAGCTTAGATTTGAAGGCGGGGGGGAATTCACCCCCCCACTTT.

This clonotype was counted only a few times. The CDR3 loop is CASRGDRGTGELFF. DNA for the CDR3: TGTGCCAGCAGGGGGGACAGGGGGACCGGGGAGCTGTTTTTT. This chain joins TRBV6-5 and TRBJ2-2, with 11 bases that match TRBD1. Looked up from germline, CDR1 is MNHEY and CDR2 is SVGAGI. V gave up 6 bases and J gave up 5 bases; unmatched junction bases: 2. The CDR3 is 14 residues long.

The V and J genes are TRBV9 and TRBJ1-2, with D possibly matching TRBD1 (6 bases). The CDR3 has 14 amino acids. Trimming took off 4 bases at V and 4 bases at J, with 14 bases between the two ends. Germline CDR1 and CDR2: SGDLS and YYNGEE. The CDR3 is CASSSRTATYGYTF. DNA of the CDR3: TGTGCCAGCAGCTCTCGGACAGCCACCTATGGCTACACCTTC.

The genes are TRBV24-1 and TRBJ2-1, with 11 bases aligning to TRBD2. V lost 3 bases and J lost 8; bases outside the gene matches: 14. Germline CDR1 reads KGHDR; CDR2 reads SFDVKD. The CDR3 spans 18 residues. The CDR3 sequence is CATSDPTVSGRAKDEQFF. The CDR3 DNA follows: TGTGCCACCAGTGATCCAACCGTTAGCGGGAGGGCCAAAGATGAGCAGTTCTTC.

This clonotype was picked up a small number of times. V and J are TRBV12-3 or TRBV12-4 and TRBJ2-1; 8 bases map to TRBD2. The ends lost 6 bases at V and 5 bases at J; junction bases unmatched: 12. CDR3 length equals 16 residues. CDR3 loop: CASSRGGTFPNNEQFF. CDR3 sequence (DNA): TGTGCCAGCAGCCGGGGGGGTACTTTCCCGAACAATGAGCAGTTCTTC.

This clonotype turned up a few times. The CDR3 reads CSALPGYGYTF. Here the CDR3 DNA reads TGCAGTGCCCTGCCTGGCTATGGCTACACCTTC. The rearrangement joins TRBV20-1 to TRBJ1-2; no clear D gene. V lost 6 bases and J 4 bases, leaving 9 bases between the germline ends. Germline V gene data show CDR1 as DFQATT and CDR2 as SNEGSKA (reference sequence). This CDR3 has 11 amino acids.

This chain joins TRBV29-1 and TRBJ2-1, with 8 bases aligning to TRBD2. V lost 4 bases and J lost 4; bases outside the gene matches: 12. The CDR3 spans 16 residues. Germline CDR1 is SQVTM and CDR2 is ANQGSEA. The CDR3 sequence is CSVVIGGGTLYNEQFF. CDR3 nucleotides: TGCAGCGTTGTCATCGGGGGGGGTACCCTTTACAATGAGCAGTTCTTC.

Note on this clonotype: One junction end does not reproduce the germline sequence, and a read error may be involved. The chain uses TRBV11-1 and TRBJ2-1; no firm D call. The CDR3 runs to 13 residues. Germline V gene sequence: CDR1 SGHAT, CDR2 FQDESV (reference sequence). CDR3 protein: CASGFLRSNEQFF. In DNA, the CDR3 is TGTGCCAGCGGCTTTTTGCGGTCCAATGAGCAGTTCTTC. Filled out from reference TRBV11-1 and TRBJ2-1, the complete variable domain reads EAEVAQSPRYKITEKSQAVAFWCDPISGHATLYWYRQILGQGPELLVQFQDESVVDDSQLPKDRFSAERLKGVDSTLKIQPAELGDSAMYLCASGFLRSNEQFFGPGTRLTVL.

This clonotype was recorded many times. The J gene is TRBJ1-6, the V gene TRBV12-3 or TRBV12-4, with D uncertain. V was trimmed by 5 bases and J by 5 bases, leaving 4 bases between them. CDR3 size: 12 residues. CDR3 nucleotides: TGTGCCAGCAGTGACAATAATTCACCCCTCCACTTT. Translated: CASSDNNSPLHF.

The J gene is TRBJ2-7, the V gene TRBV4-2; the D gene is possibly TRBD1 (6 bases). The length of the CDR3 is 16 residues. Between the trimmed V and J ends, which lost 0 bases and 2 bases, there was a span of 14 bases. CDR1 is LGHNA and CDR2 is YNFKEQ in the germline V gene. This CDR3 is CASSQDPGTPTYEQYF. In DNA, the CDR3 is TGTGCCAGCAGCCAAGATCCCGGGACACCAACCTACGAGCAGTACTTC.

The chain is built from TRBV7-9 and TRBJ2-3; 9 bases are a match to TRBD2. Germline lookup yields CDR1 SEHNR and CDR2 FQNEAQ (reference sequence). V gave up 3 bases and J gave up 3 bases; unmatched junction bases: 4. The CDR3 consists of 15 residues. The CDR3 DNA reads TGTGCCAGCAGCTTGAGACTAGCGGAGACAGATACGCAGTATTTT. Its protein is CASSLRLAETDTQYF.

The rearrangement uses TRBV6-5 and TRBJ1-2; TRBD1 agrees at 9 bases. The CDR3 runs 15 residues. The V and J ends lost 1 base and 6 bases, in that order; junction bases with no gene match: 6. CDR1 is MNHEY, CDR2 SVGAGI, per germline. CDR3 sequence reads: CASSYLWDRVDGYTF. The CDR3 DNA sequence: TGTGCCAGCAGTTACTTGTGGGACAGGGTTGATGGCTACACCTTC.

This clonotype occurred a few times. This chain uses TRBV20-1 with TRBJ2-5, with TRBD2 identical over 7 bases. The V segment lost 8 bases and the J segment 11 bases; nucleotides outside the gene matches: 14. CDR1 and CDR2 from the germline V gene are DFQATT and SNEGSKA (reference sequence). This CDR3 comprises 12 residues. This chain's CDR3 is CSHTSASLSQYF. As DNA, the CDR3 is TGCAGTCACACTAGCGCCAGTCTCAGTCAGTACTTC.

The gene calls are TRBV5-1 and TRBJ2-3; D possibly uses TRBD1 or TRBD2 (6 bases each). The ends were cut back, 4 bases at V and 6 bases at J, with 15 bases in the middle. The CDR3 has 14 residues. Germline values: CDR1 SGHRS, CDR2 YFSETQ. In DNA, the CDR3 is TGCGCCAGCAGCGCCAACAGGGCGGGGGATACGCAGTATTTT. The encoded protein is CASSANRAGDTQYF.